This entry concerns a single T cell receptor beta chain. The length of the CDR3 is 13 residues. Trimming took off 4 bases at V and 4 bases at J, with 11 bases between the two ends. The germline V gene has CDR1 SNHLY and CDR2 FYNNEI. The entry originates in a study of blood T cell repertoires in COVID-19. Study-level information: T cells, B-cell-depleted T cells, or PBMCs supplied cDNA or gDNA.

Profiled with immunoSEQ multiplex PCR; TCRdb holds only in-frame clones, not every one. The sample consists of 60,000 to 90,000 clones, 65% to 85% of them appearing once. The chain couples TRBV2 to TRBJ2-7, with D unresolved. Sequencing used peripheral blood. The receptor was isolated from a man aged 55 to 70 with active or convalescent COVID-19. For the CDR3, the DNA is TGTGCCAGCAGTGTAATCCAGGCATACGAGCAGTACTTC. Residues: CASSVIQAYEQYF.